These 25 T cell receptor beta chains came from one sample sequenced in a study of T-cell memory formation after mild COVID-19. TCRdb independently ran MiXCR on the 5' RACE reads; one entry per CDR3 protein. The table lists about 210,000 distinct CDR3 sequences, more than 25% of them singletons. Material for sequencing was PBMCs or a T cell subset sorted from them (not recorded which). These receptors all come from an adult woman who had mild COVID-19 (a few samples of this study predate the infection). Cell type and time point are not known.

V is TRBV27 and J is TRBJ2-7, with a weak D call TRBD1 (5 bases). The V end lost 6 bases, the J end lost 7 bases, and 16 bases lay between the germline ends. Germline V CDR1 and CDR2: MNHEY, SMNVEV (reference sequence). The CDR3 is 13 residues long. The CDR3 is CASSPQGPGEQYF. The CDR3 DNA is TGTGCCAGCAGCCCTCAGGGCCCTGGGGAGCAGTACTTC.

This clonotype was counted between two and nine times. The rearrangement joins TRBV24-1 to TRBJ2-1; 9 bases map to TRBD2. Germline CDR1 and CDR2: KGHDR and SFDVKD. V lost 4 bases to trimming and J lost 4 bases; unmatched junction nucleotides: 7. The CDR3 is 16 residues long. The CDR3 region is CATSEDAGLAYNEQFF. The CDR3 coding sequence is TGTGCCACCAGTGAGGACGCGGGACTAGCTTACAATGAGCAGTTCTTC.

The chain has TRBV5-1 and TRBJ2-7; weak D call: TRBD1 (6 bases). The germline V gene encodes CDR1 SGHRS and CDR2 YFSETQ. This CDR3 comprises 13 residues. The ends were cut back, 5 bases at V and 4 bases at J, with 13 bases in the middle. The CDR3 region has the DNA TGCGCCAGCAGACCTTTACAGGGTTACGAGCAGTACTTC. It codes for CASRPLQGYEQYF.

The rearrangement joins TRBV5-4 to TRBJ2-5; weak D call: TRBD1 (5 bases). The CDR3 covers 15 residues. Germline-derived CDR1 and CDR2 are SGHNT and YYREEE (reference sequence). V lost 7 bases to trimming and J lost 2 bases, with 18 bases between them. Written as DNA, the CDR3 is TGTGCCAGCGGGTCAGGGCCCTCTAAGCAAGAGACCCAGTACTTC. Translating it yields CASGSGPSKQETQYF.

This chain joins TRBV29-1 and TRBJ2-1; D unresolved. CDR1 and CDR2 (germline): SQVTM, ANQGSEA. The CDR3 sequence is 11 residues long. The ends were cut back, 4 bases at V and 5 bases at J, with 6 bases in the middle. CDR3 sequence reads: CSVVANNEQFF. The DNA for the CDR3 is TGCAGCGTTGTAGCAAACAATGAGCAGTTCTTC.

The genes are TRBV3-1 and TRBJ2-1; no definite D call. The germline V gene has CDR1 LGHDT and CDR2 YNNKEL (reference sequence). V was cut by 3 bases and J by 6 bases, with 9 bases left in between. This CDR3 comprises 13 residues. CDR3 region: CASSHDQANEQFF. DNA of the CDR3: TGTGCCAGCAGCCACGACCAGGCCAATGAGCAGTTCTTC.

The chain couples TRBV20-1 to TRBJ2-3; 8 positions agree with TRBD2. Per germline, CDR1 DFQATT and CDR2 SNEGSKA (reference sequence). The CDR3 has 14 amino acids. The CDR3 nucleotides read TGCACCACCCCGAGCGGGAGTAGCACAGATACGCAGTATTTT. Its protein is CTTPSGSSTDTQYF.

V usage is TRBV11-2 and J usage is TRBJ2-3, with D possibly matching TRBD2 (5 bases). The V gene's germline CDR1 is SGHAT and CDR2 FQNNGV. CDR3 length: 15 amino acids. V lost 0 bases and J lost 3, with 10 bases in between. CDR3 DNA sequence: TGTGCCAGCAGCTTAGATAGGATAGCGACAGATACGCAGTATTTT. This translates into CASSLDRIATDTQYF.

The rearrangement joins TRBV5-1 to TRBJ1-6; TRBD1 matches 7 bases. V lost 0 bases to trimming and J lost 9 bases; unmatched junction nucleotides: 9. Germline-derived CDR1 and CDR2 are SGHRS and YFSETQ. The CDR3 is 16 residues long. This CDR3 reads CASSLDGWGQSSPLHF. CDR3 DNA sequence: TGCGCCAGCAGCTTGGACGGCTGGGGACAGTCTTCACCCCTCCACTTT.

The chain joins TRBV25-1 to TRBJ2-1; D call uncertain. CDR1 is MGHDK, CDR2 SYGVNS, per germline. This CDR3 spans 14 amino acids. The V end lost 2 bases, the J end lost 5 bases, and 10 bases lay between the germline ends. CDR3 DNA: TGTGCCAGCAGTGAAGATCACAGCGACAATGAGCAGTTCTTC. Translating it yields CASSEDHSDNEQFF.

This clonotype was seen more than once but under ten times. The chain links TRBV18 to TRBJ1-2, with 7 nucleotides matching TRBD1. CDR1 and CDR2 from the germline V gene are KGHSH and LQKENI. V lost 1 base and J lost 4; bases outside the gene matches: 18. This CDR3 is 19 amino acids long. The chain's CDR3 is CASSPLGQASNALSYGYTF. The CDR3, as DNA: TGTGCCAGCTCACCACTAGGACAGGCCTCAAATGCTTTATCCTATGGCTACACCTTC.

This clonotype was seen only a few times. The CDR3 spells CASSTQTGEPLHF. The CDR3 DNA follows: TGTGCCAGCAGCACCCAGACAGGGGAACCCCTCCACTTT. The chain links TRBV7-3 to TRBJ1-6; the match to TRBD1 covers 8 bases. The CDR3 sequence is 13 residues long. V shed 5 bases and J 12 bases; nucleotides not matched to a gene: 6. The germline CDR1 and CDR2 sequences are SGHTA and FQGTGA. Full variable domain (rest looked up from reference TRBV7-3 and TRBJ1-6): GAGVSQTPSNKVTEKGKYVELRCDPISGHTALYWYRQSLGQGPEFLIYFQGTGAADDSGLPNDRFFAVRPEGSVSTLKIQRTERGDSAVYLCASSTQTGEPLHFGNGTRLTVT.

The chain is built from TRBV20-1 and TRBJ2-7; 12 bases are a match to TRBD2. CDR1 and CDR2 (germline): DFQATT, SNEGSKA (reference sequence). The CDR3 is 16 residues long. The ends lost 3 bases at V and 4 bases at J; junction bases unmatched: 10. The CDR3 DNA reads TGCAGTGCTAGCCCCGCTAGCGGGGGGGCAACATACGAGCAGTACTTC. Translated, it gives CSASPASGGATYEQYF.

This rearrangement joins TRBV12-3 or TRBV12-4 to TRBJ2-7, with D tentatively TRBD1 or TRBD2 (6 bases each). Trimming removed 3 bases from V and 3 bases from J, with 15 bases in between. The CDR3 is 15 amino acids. CDR3 region: CASSLEGGEFYEQYF. The CDR3 DNA is TGTGCCAGCAGTTTGGAGGGGGGTGAGTTCTACGAGCAGTACTTC.

The rearrangement links TRBV4-1 to TRBJ1-1, with a tentative D call TRBD1 (6 bases). The CDR3 runs 14 residues. Germline V lookup: CDR1 MGHRA, CDR2 YSYEKL. Trimming took 2 bases from V and 11 from J, leaving 18 bases between them. The CDR3 loop reads CASSQPRRGPHAFF. The CDR3 nucleotides are TGCGCCAGCAGCCAACCCAGACGGGGGCCACACGCTTTCTTT.

This clonotype was seen a handful of times. J is TRBJ2-2 and V is TRBV7-9; 7 positions match TRBD1. This CDR3 has 14 residues. J gave up 4 bases and V 2 bases, and 1 base lay outside the gene matches. The germline gives CDR1 SEHNR, CDR2 FQNEAQ (reference sequence). CDR3 amino acids: CASSLRGLTGELFF. The CDR3 nucleotides read TGTGCCAGCAGCTTAAGGGGGCTCACCGGGGAGCTGTTTTTT.

This clonotype was detected many times. The chain joins TRBV3-1 to TRBJ2-1; possible D gene TRBD2, 5 bases. The germline CDR1 and CDR2 sequences are LGHDT and YNNKEL (reference sequence). The CDR3 sequence is 16 residues long. V shed 5 bases and J shed 2 bases, with 16 bases lying between them. The CDR3: CASSSMYGRAYNEQFF. The CDR3 nucleotides read TGTGCCAGCAGCTCCATGTACGGGCGGGCCTACAATGAGCAGTTCTTC.

This chain links TRBV5-6 with TRBJ2-1; TRBD2 is a possible D gene (5 bases). Germline values: CDR1 SGHDT, CDR2 YYEEEE. Trimming shortened V by 3 bases and J by 12 bases, and 10 bases separated the two germline ends. The CDR3 is 11 amino acids. CDR3 amino acids: CASSSLEAQFF. As DNA, the CDR3 is TGTGCCAGCAGCTCACTAGAAGCGCAGTTCTTC.

This chain links TRBV29-1 with TRBJ1-2, with a possible D match to TRBD1 (5 bases). The V end lost 5 bases, the J end lost 6 bases, and 19 bases lay between the germline ends. Germline CDR1 SQVTM, CDR2 ANQGSEA. The CDR3 has 14 residues. CDR3 DNA sequence: TGCAGCGTTTTTGAATCAGGGAGTGTTGATGGCTACACCTTC. The encoded protein is CSVFESGSVDGYTF.

The chain combines TRBV7-9 with TRBJ2-3, with D hard to call. Trimming took off 3 bases at V and 11 bases at J, with 15 bases between the two ends. CDR3 length: 13 amino acids. CDR1 is SEHNR, CDR2 FQNEAQ, per germline (reference sequence). The CDR3 DNA sequence: TGTGCCAGCAGCTTTCCGGGTCAGGTTGTGCAGTATTTT. Its protein is CASSFPGQVVQYF. Full variable domain (remainder filled in from reference TRBV7-9 and TRBJ2-3): DTGVSQNPRHKITKRGQNVTFRCDPISEHNRLYWYRQTLGQGPEFLTYFQNEAQLEKSRLLSDRFSAERPKGSFSTLEIQRTEQGDSAMYLCASSFPGQVVQYFGPGTRLTVL.

The chain combines TRBV6-5 with TRBJ2-7, with D perhaps matching TRBD1 (5 bases). The germline V gene encodes CDR1 MNHEY and CDR2 SVGAGI. This CDR3 spans 15 amino acids. Deletions cut 2 bases from V and 2 bases from J, with 13 bases between. CDR3 sequence (DNA): TGTGCCAGCAGTTACGAATCAGGGCCCCCCTACGAGCAGTACTTC. The encoded protein is CASSYESGPPYEQYF.

The CDR3 bases are TGTGCCACCAGTGACTCAGAATACAATGAGCAGTTCTTC. This encodes CATSDSEYNEQFF. The chain carries TRBV24-1 and TRBJ2-1; no clear D. This CDR3 has 13 residues. Germline V gene sequence: CDR1 KGHDR, CDR2 SFDVKD. The ends were cut back, 4 bases at V and 4 bases at J, with 7 bases in the middle.

The rearrangement uses TRBV4-2 and TRBJ2-3; the match to TRBD1 covers 7 bases. V was pared by 4 bases and J by 2 bases, with 21 bases of the junction left unmatched. The germline V gene has CDR1 LGHNA and CDR2 YNFKEQ. The CDR3 spans 20 residues. CDR3 sequence: CASSRDTALSRTGSTDTQYF. The CDR3 nucleotides read TGTGCCAGCAGCCGAGACACCGCTCTTTCCCGGACAGGCTCCACAGATACGCAGTATTTT.

A few counts support this clonotype. This sequence joins TRBV28 and TRBJ2-1, with D tentatively TRBD2 (6 bases). Trimming pared 5 bases from V and 6 bases from J, leaving 14 bases between. The CDR3 is 14 amino acids. Germline V gene sequence: CDR1 MDHEN, CDR2 SYDVKM. The DNA of the CDR3 is TGTGCCAGCAGTAGCTCGGGAGCGTTCAATGAGCAGTTCTTC. It yields the protein CASSSSGAFNEQFF.

The chain joins TRBV6-5 to TRBJ2-7; D is perhaps TRBD2 (5 bases). Trimming took off 6 bases at V and 6 bases at J, with 12 bases between the two ends. Germline V gene sequence: CDR1 MNHEY, CDR2 SVGAGI. The CDR3 runs 12 residues. In nucleotides, the CDR3 is TGTGCCAGCAGGTCCTCAGGAGGCGAGCAGTACTTC. It translates to CASRSSGGEQYF.